What follows describes a single T cell receptor (beta chain). Its antigen is unidentified. The sample comes from a study of long-term antiretroviral therapy in people with HIV. Survey-level immunoSEQ v3.0 assays were run. Sequencing targeted roughly 35,000-55,000 T-cell genomes per sample. Using immunoSEQ multiplex PCR, the repertoire was profiled, and TCRdb retains in-frame clones only, with some absent. This sample carries approximately 20,000 clones, roughly 79% of them seen once, and the ten largest clones take 6.5% to 7.5%. General observations from the study: Post-ART diversity increased but stayed below transplant donor controls.

Specimens retained about 0.85-11 million cryopreserved PBMC preceding DNA extraction. This receptor was taken from a man between 45 and 60 years old with HIV. This sample comprised unsorted PBMCs, obtained 2.2 years after starting antiretroviral therapy.

The CDR3 is CASRDRSGTGGGQPQHF. CDR3 in DNA: TGTGCCAGCAGGGACAGATCCGGGACAGGGGGCGGTCAGCCCCAGCATTTT. The chain uses TRBV27 and TRBJ1-5, with 12 bases aligning to TRBD1. The length of the CDR3 is 17 residues. The V and J ends lost 6 bases and 6 bases, in that order; junction bases with no gene match: 12. The germline V gene encodes CDR1 MNHEY and CDR2 SMNVEV (reference sequence).